The subject of this entry is one T cell receptor (beta chain). What antigen it recognizes has not been identified. Base qualities are not provided; no much larger clone lies one nucleotide away. CDR1 and CDR2 were assigned from the germline V gene as SGHRS and YFSETQ. CDR3 length: 15 amino acids, cysteine to phenylalanine. The sequence is cut down to CDR3 DNA, 45 bases in frame from base 1. Between the V and J ends, shortened by 4 bases and 2 bases respectively, the junction contains 13 bases. The receptor library was made with bulk RNA-seq. This sample was sequenced with an Illumina HiSeq 2500. Per the original workflow: For the separate targeted TCR-seq dataset, CDR3 sequences were extracted and quantified from raw reads using MiXCR version 2.1.5 with default parameters. Each TCR-beta clone in the separate targeted TCR-seq dataset was defined by the V gene, J gene and CDR3 sequence taken together. The separate targeted TCR-seq dataset was filtered by first dropping clones with fewer than three counts and then keeping only the 90% most strongly expressed clones in each sample. For each tissue in the separate targeted TCR-seq dataset, Treg-Tconv overlap was calculated by dividing the number of shared clones by the total number of Treg clones and multiplying by 100. TCRdb trimmed public reads at Q25 via fastp, called clones via MiXCR and kept in-frame beta chains. Each CDR3 protein appears once, grouped with its most common genes and DNA. These V and J calls rely on TCRdb rather than the paper's analysis. The sample table shows over 3,500 distinct CDR3 sequences, and around 78% are seen once. Around 2% of the sample is taken by the ten largest.

For memory conventional CD4 T cells, the sort was based on CD4+ CD45RA- CD25- cells. Whether a tumor-draining lymph node counted as invaded or non-invaded depended on the presence or absence of metastatic tumor cells. Before staining and sorting, T cells were pre-enriched using a Miltenyi Pan T Cell isolation kit. Immunohistochemistry for estrogen receptor, progesterone receptor, HER2 and Ki-67 was used to characterize primary tumors. Within a few hours after surgery, the fresh surgical tissue was processed by cutting it into small fragments. Tissue fragments were enzymatically digested with Liberase TL plus DNase for over 15 minutes and filtered through a 40-micrometer strainer. Sorting used a BD FACS Aria II with roughly 98-99% purity, after DAPI live/dead staining. Sorted cells were lysed in TCL buffer, and RNA was purified using a Norgen Single Cell RNA purification kit that included DNase treatment.

This sample stems from a study of draining lymph node invasion in breast cancer (dated by TCRdb to the early 2020s). Notes on the research overall: Metastasis in lymph nodes was diagnosed using histology and cytokeratin immunohistochemistry and was confirmed with EpCAM/CD45 flow cytometry. In a separate targeted assay, sorted memory regulatory T cells and memory conventional CD4 T cells were compared across breast cancer tissues by bulk TCR-beta CDR3 sequencing. Lymph nodes from roughly five patients were covered by the separate targeted TCR sequencing, and for three of those patients the primary tumors were sequenced as well. Matched non-invaded and tumor-invaded tumor-draining lymph nodes plus the primary tumor were contributed by each patient, with both Treg and Tconv subsets profiled. On the study overall, not on this receptor specifically: Some of the top 100 tumor clones were detected in invaded and non-invaded nodes, suggesting recirculation between tumor and draining nodes. Roughly 12-22% of Treg TCRs were shared with Tconvs per tissue, interpreted as suggesting peripheral Treg induction. In the targeted TCR-seq data, Tregs appeared more clonally expanded than Tconvs in all tissues, and both subsets were less diverse in tumor than lymph nodes. Data could not resolve whether Treg conversion occurred in a given organ or whether converted Tregs recirculated between nodes and tumor. Tracking the tumor top-100 clones was possible in just a couple of patients. TCRs shared between Treg and Tconv subsets were regarded as suggestive, but not proof, of a common clonal origin.

The chain is assembled from TRBV5-1 and TRBJ1-5, with a weak D call of TRBD1 (6 bases match). Material: sorted memory CD4+ effector T cells from a lymph node. The sample's cell subset or site label, in plain terms: CD45RA-negative sorted CD4+ T cells (memory Tconv or effector/memory Treg). The receptor was isolated from a female donor with luminal breast cancer. At the DNA level, the sequence is TGCGCCAGCAGCCAAGGAACAGGGCGCAATCAGCCCCAGCATTTT. This yields the protein CASSQGTGRNQPQHF.